This TCR beta chain was profiled in a study of T-cell reconstitution after alpha-beta-depleted transplantation in children. This clonotype has a handful of counts. Its antigen is as yet unknown. Unique molecular identifiers were incorporated during preparation of the TCRbeta library. Each CDR3 protein is one row after TCRdb ran MiXCR on the PCR reads. The sample lists 250,000 to 300,000 distinct CDR3 sequences, over 7% occurring once. With V trimmed by 0 bases and J by 2 bases, 13 bases remained unmatched. The CDR3 loop spans 19 amino acids. CDR1 is DFQATT, CDR2 SNEGSKA, per germline (reference sequence). Findings of the study overall: The authors attributed T-cell counts and diversity one year after transplant mostly to newly produced T cells.

Material: peripheral blood, obtained 360 days after TCRalphabeta/CD19-depleted stem cell transplant. The J gene is TRBJ2-2, the V gene TRBV20-1; 9 nucleotides line up with TRBD2. This TCR derives from a female patient between 2 and 15 years old who had a stem cell transplant for Fanconi anemia, so the T cells may come from the graft donor. The CDR3 DNA reads TGCAGTGCTAGAGAAATAAGACGCAGCGGGGGGCCAAACACCGGGGAGCTGTTTTTT. Amino acids: CSAREIRRSGGPNTGELFF.